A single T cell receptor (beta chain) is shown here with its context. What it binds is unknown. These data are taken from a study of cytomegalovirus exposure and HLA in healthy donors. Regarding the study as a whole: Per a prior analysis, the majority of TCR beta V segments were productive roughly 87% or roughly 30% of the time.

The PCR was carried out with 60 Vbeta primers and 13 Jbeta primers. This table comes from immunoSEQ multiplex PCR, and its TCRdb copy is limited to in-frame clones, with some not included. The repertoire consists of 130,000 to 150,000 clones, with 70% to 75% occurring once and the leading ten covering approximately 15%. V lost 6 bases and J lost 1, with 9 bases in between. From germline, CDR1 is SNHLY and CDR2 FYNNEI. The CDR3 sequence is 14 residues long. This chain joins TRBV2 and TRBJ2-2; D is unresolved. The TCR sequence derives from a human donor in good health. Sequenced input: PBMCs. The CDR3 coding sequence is TGTGCCAGCAGGGCACGACAGAACACCGGGGAGCTGTTTTTT. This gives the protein CASRARQNTGELFF.